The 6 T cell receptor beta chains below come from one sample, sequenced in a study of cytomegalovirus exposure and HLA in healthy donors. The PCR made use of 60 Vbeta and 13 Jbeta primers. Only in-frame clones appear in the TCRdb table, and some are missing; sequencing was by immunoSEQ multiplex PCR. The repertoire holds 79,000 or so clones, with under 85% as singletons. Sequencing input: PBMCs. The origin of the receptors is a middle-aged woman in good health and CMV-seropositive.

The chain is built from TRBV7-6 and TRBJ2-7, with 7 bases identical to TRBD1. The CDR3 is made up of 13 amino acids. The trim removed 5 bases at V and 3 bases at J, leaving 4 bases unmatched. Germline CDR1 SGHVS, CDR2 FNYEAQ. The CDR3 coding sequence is TGTGCCAGCAGCGCCGACAGGGACTACGAGCAGTACTTC. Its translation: CASSADRDYEQYF. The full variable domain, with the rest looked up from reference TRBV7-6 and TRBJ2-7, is GAGVSQSPRYKVTKRGQDVALRCDPISGHVSLYWYRQALGQGPEFLTYFNYEAQQDKSGLPNDRFSAERPEGSISTLTIQRTEQRDSAMYRCASSADRDYEQYFGPGTRLTVT.

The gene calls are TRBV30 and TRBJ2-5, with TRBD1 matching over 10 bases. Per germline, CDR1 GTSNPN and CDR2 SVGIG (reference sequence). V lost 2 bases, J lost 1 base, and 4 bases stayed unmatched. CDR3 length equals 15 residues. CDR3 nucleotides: TGTGCCTGGAGTCGCGGACAGGGGGGCCAAGAGACCCAGTACTTC. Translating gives CAWSRGQGGQETQYF.

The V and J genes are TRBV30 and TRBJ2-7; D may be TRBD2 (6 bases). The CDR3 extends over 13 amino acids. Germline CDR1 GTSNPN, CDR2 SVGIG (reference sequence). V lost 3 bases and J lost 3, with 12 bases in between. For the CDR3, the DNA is TGTGCCTGGAGGGGACGGGGGAACTACGAGCAGTACTTC. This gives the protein CAWRGRGNYEQYF.

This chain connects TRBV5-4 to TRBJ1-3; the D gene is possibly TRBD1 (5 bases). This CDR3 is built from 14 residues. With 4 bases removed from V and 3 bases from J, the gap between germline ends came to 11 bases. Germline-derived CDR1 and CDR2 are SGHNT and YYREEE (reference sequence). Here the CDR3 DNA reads TGTGCCAGCAGCCCCGGAGGGGTTGGAAACACCATATATTTT. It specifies CASSPGGVGNTIYF. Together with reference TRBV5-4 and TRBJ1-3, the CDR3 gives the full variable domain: ETGVTQSPTHLIKTRGQQVTLRCSSQSGHNTVSWYQQALGQGPQFIFQYYREEENGRGNFPPRFSGLQFPNYSSELNVNALELDDSALYLCASSPGGVGNTIYFGEGSWLTVV.

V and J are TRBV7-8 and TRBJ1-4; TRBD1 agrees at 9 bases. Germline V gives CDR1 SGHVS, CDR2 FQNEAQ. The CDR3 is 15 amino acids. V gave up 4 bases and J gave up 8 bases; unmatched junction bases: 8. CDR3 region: CASSSQGALNEKLFF. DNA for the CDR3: TGTGCCAGCAGCTCACAGGGGGCCTTAAACGAAAAACTGTTTTTT.

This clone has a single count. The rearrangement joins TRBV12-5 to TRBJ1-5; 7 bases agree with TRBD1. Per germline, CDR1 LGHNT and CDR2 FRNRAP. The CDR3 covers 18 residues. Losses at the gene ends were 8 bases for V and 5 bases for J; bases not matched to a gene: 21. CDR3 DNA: TGTGCTAGTAGAAGACGTGTGAGCAGGGGGAGTTTCGATCAGCCCCAGCATTTT. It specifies CASRRRVSRGSFDQPQHF.